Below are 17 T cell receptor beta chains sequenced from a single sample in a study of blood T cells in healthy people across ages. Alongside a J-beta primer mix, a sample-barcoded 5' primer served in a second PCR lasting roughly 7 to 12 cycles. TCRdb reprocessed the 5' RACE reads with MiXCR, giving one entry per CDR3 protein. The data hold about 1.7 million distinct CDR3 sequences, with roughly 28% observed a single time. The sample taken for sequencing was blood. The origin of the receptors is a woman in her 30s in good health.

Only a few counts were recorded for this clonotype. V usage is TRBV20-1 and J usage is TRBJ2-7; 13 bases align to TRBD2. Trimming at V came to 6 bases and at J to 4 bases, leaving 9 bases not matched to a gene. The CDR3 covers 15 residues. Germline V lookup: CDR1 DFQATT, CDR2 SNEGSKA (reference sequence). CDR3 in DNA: TGCAGTGCCCCAAGGACTAGCGGGAGACGGTACGAGCAGTACTTC. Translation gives CSAPRTSGRRYEQYF.

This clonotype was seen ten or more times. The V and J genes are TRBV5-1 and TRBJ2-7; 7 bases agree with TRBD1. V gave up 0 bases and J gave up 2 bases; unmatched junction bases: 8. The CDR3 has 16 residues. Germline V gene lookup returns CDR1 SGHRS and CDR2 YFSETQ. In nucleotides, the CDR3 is TGCGCCAGCAGCTTGGAAGGGGACAGCGGACCCTACGAGCAGTACTTC. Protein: CASSLEGDSGPYEQYF.

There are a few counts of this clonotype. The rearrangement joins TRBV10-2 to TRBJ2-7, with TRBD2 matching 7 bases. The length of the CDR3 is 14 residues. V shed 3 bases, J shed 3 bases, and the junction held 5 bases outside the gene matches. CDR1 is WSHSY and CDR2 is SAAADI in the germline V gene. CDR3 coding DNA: TGCGCCAGCAGTGAAGTGCTAGCGGACTACGAGCAGTACTTC. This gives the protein CASSEVLADYEQYF.

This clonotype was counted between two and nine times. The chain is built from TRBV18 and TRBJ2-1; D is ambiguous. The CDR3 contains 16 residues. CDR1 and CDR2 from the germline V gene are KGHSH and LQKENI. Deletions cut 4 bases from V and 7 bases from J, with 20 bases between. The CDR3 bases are TGTGCCAGCTCACTGGTGTTTCTGGGTTTTGAAAATGAGCAGTTCTTC. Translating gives CASSLVFLGFENEQFF.

The CDR3 DNA reads as TGCAGTGCCTCCGTGTTCAGACAGGGGCTCAGGCAGTACTTC. Encoded protein: CSASVFRQGLRQYF. The chain employs TRBV20-1 and TRBJ2-7, with 8 bases aligning to TRBD1. Looked up from germline, CDR1 is DFQATT and CDR2 is SNEGSKA (reference sequence). J was trimmed by 9 bases and V by 6 bases; bases with no gene match: 16. The CDR3 runs 14 residues.

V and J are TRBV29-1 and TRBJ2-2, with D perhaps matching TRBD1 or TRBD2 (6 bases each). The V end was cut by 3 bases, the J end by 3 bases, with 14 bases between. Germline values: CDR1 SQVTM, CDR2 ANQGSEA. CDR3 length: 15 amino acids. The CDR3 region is CSVDRQEGDTGELFF. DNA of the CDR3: TGCAGCGTTGATAGGCAGGAGGGGGACACCGGGGAGCTGTTTTTT.

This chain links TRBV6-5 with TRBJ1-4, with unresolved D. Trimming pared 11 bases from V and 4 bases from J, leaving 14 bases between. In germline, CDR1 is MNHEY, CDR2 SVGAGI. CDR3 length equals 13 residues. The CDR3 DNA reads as TGTGCCCCCGGCCCCCCATTTAATGAAAAACTGTTTTTT. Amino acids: CAPGPPFNEKLFF.

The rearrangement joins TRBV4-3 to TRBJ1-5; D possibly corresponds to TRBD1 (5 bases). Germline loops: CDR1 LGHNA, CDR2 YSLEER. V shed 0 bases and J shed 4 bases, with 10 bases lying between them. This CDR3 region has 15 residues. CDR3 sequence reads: CASSQEYRQNQPQHF. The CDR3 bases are TGCGCCAGCAGCCAAGAATACCGACAGAATCAGCCCCAGCATTTT.

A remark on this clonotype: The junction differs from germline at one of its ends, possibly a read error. The CDR3 reads CASTERGATDTRYF. For the CDR3, the DNA is TGTGCCAGCACCGAGCGGGGGGCCACAGATACGCGGTATTTT. The chain combines TRBV28 with TRBJ2-3; 9 nucleotides line up with TRBD2. Per germline, CDR1 MDHEN and CDR2 SYDVKM. The CDR3 loop spans 14 amino acids.

The CDR3: CASSAPAYGYTF. The CDR3, as DNA: TGTGCCAGCAGTGCCCCAGCCTATGGCTACACCTTC. The chain joins TRBV25-1 to TRBJ1-2; D remains ambiguous. Trimming removed 4 bases at V and 4 bases at J, with 7 bases between. The V gene's germline CDR1 is MGHDK and CDR2 SYGVNS. The CDR3 has 12 amino acids.

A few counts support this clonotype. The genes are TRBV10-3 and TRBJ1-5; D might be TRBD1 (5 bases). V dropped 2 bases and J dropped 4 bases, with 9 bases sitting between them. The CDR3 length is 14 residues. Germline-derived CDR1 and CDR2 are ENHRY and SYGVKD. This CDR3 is CAISEETANQPQHF. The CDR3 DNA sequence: TGTGCCATCAGTGAGGAGACAGCTAATCAGCCCCAGCATTTT.

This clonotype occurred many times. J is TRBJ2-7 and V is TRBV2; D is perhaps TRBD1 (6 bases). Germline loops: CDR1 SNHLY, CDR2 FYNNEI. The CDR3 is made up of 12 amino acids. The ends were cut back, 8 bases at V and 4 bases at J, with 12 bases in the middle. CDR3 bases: TGTGCCAGCCGACAGGCCACATACGAGCAGTACTTC. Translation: CASRQATYEQYF.

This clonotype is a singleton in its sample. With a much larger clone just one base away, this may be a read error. The CDR3 loop reads CAGSPPTTSGITDTQYF. The CDR3 DNA reads TGTGCCGGCTCACCACCGACGACTAGCGGGATTACAGATACGCAGTATTTT. V and J are TRBV18 and TRBJ2-3, with 11 nucleotides matching TRBD2. Germline V gene lookup returns CDR1 KGHSH and CDR2 LQKENI. CDR3 length: 17 amino acids.

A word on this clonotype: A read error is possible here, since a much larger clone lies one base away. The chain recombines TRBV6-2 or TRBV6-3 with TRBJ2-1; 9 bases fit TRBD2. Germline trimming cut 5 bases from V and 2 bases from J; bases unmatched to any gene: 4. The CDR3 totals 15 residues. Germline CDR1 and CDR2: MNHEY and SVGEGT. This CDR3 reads CASSRQRGAYNEQFF. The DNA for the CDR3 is TGTGCCAGCAGTCGCCAGCGGGGGGCCTACAATGAGCAGTTCTTC.

The CDR3 protein is CAWSQEYEQYF. The CDR3 DNA sequence: TGTGCCTGGAGTCAGGAGTACGAGCAGTACTTC. The chain uses TRBV30 and TRBJ2-4; D is uncertain. Gene TRBJ2-7 matches the end of the DNA better, so the J call may be wrong. The CDR3 is 11 amino acids. Germline V gene data show CDR1 as GTSNPN and CDR2 as SVGIG (reference sequence).

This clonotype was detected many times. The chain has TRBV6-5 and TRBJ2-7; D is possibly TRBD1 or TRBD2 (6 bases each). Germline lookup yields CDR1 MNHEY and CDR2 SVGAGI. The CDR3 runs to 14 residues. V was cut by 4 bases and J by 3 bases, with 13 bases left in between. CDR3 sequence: CASSSGGGLYEQYF. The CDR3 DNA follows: TGTGCCAGCAGTTCCGGTGGGGGGCTCTACGAGCAGTACTTC.

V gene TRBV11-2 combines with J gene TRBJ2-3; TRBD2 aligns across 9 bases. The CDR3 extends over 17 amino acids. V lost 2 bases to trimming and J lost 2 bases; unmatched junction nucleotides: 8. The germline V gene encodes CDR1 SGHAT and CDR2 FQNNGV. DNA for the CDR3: TGTGCCAGCAGCTTAAGTCTCCTAGCGGGGTTCACAGATACGCAGTATTTT. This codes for CASSLSLLAGFTDTQYF.